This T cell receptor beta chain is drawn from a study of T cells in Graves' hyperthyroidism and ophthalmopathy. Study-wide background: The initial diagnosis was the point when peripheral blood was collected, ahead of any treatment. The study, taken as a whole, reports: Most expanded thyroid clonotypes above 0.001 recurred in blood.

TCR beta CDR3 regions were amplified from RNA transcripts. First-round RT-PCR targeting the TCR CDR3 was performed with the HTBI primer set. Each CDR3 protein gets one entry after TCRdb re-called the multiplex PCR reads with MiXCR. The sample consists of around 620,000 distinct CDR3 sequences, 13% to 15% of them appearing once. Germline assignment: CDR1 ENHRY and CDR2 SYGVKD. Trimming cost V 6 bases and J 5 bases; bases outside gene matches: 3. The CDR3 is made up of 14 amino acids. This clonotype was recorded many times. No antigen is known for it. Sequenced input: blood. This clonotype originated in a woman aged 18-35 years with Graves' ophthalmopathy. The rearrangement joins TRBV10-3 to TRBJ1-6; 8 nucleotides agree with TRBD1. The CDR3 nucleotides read TGTGCCATCAGAGGGACAGGAGATAATTCACCCCTCCACTTT. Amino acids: CAIRGTGDNSPLHF.